One sample yielded the 6 T cell receptor beta chains listed below, sequenced in a study of cytomegalovirus exposure and HLA in healthy donors. Vbeta (60) and Jbeta (13) primers were used in the PCR. The repertoire was sequenced with immunoSEQ multiplex PCR; TCRdb's copy has only in-frame clones and lacks some. Of around 160,000 clones listed, 68% are singletons. The sequencing sample was made of PBMCs. The source is a woman aged 35 to 49 in good health and CMV-seropositive.

This chain uses TRBV12-5 with TRBJ1-3; D is ambiguous. Per the germline V gene, CDR1 is LGHNT and CDR2 is FRNRAP. Trimming pared 3 bases from V and 8 bases from J, leaving 8 bases between. CDR3 length: 12 residues. CDR3 region: CASGFGADTIYF. In DNA, the CDR3 is TGTGCTAGTGGTTTCGGTGCCGACACCATATATTTT.

In this sample, this clone turned up once. The rearrangement links TRBV2 to TRBJ2-7; TRBD2 matches 11 bases. J lost 4 bases, V lost 7 bases, and 3 bases had no gene match. The CDR3 extends over 13 amino acids. Germline V gene data show CDR1 as SNHLY and CDR2 as FYNNEI. CDR3 loop: CASTGTSGYEQYF. In DNA form, the CDR3 reads TGTGCCAGCACGGGGACTAGCGGATACGAGCAGTACTTC.

CDR3 in DNA: TGTGCCAGCAGTCGAAGGGACAGGGACATCGGGACCCAGTACTTC. Its protein product is CASSRRDRDIGTQYF. V gene TRBV6-1 combines with J gene TRBJ2-5; 9 bases match TRBD1. The CDR3 is 15 amino acids. The germline CDR1 and CDR2 sequences are MNHNS and SASEGT. With V trimmed by 5 bases and J by 7 bases, 11 bases remained unmatched.

V usage is TRBV5-1 and J usage is TRBJ2-7; unclear D gene. Germline values: CDR1 SGHRS, CDR2 YFSETQ. V was clipped by 7 bases and J by 4 bases, with 9 bases between them. The CDR3 totals 11 residues. Here the CDR3 DNA reads TGCGCCAGCCTCAGACTGTACGAGCAGTACTTC. Encoded protein: CASLRLYEQYF. Complete variable domain (other parts from reference TRBV5-1 and TRBJ2-7): KAGVTQTPRYLIKTRGQQVTLSCSPISGHRSVSWYQQTPGQGLQFLFEYFSETQRNKGNFPGRFSGRQFSNSRSEMNVSTLELGDSALYLCASLRLYEQYFGPGTRLTVT.

J is TRBJ1-6 and V is TRBV6-1; tentatively, D is TRBD1 (5 bases). The CDR3 runs 12 residues. Germline V gene lookup returns CDR1 MNHNS and CDR2 SASEGT. This chain's CDR3 is CAVGGWSSPLHF. In DNA form, the CDR3 reads TGTGCGGTCGGGGGGTGGAGTTCACCCCTCCACTTT.

J is TRBJ2-7 and V is TRBV28; tentative D call: TRBD2 (6 bases). The CDR3 is 13 amino acids. Trimming took off 6 bases at V and 3 bases at J, with 12 bases between the two ends. Germline V gene lookup returns CDR1 MDHEN and CDR2 SYDVKM. The CDR3 DNA follows: TGTGCCAGCAGCTCCCGGGAGAGCTACGAGCAGTACTTC. Its translation is CASSSRESYEQYF.